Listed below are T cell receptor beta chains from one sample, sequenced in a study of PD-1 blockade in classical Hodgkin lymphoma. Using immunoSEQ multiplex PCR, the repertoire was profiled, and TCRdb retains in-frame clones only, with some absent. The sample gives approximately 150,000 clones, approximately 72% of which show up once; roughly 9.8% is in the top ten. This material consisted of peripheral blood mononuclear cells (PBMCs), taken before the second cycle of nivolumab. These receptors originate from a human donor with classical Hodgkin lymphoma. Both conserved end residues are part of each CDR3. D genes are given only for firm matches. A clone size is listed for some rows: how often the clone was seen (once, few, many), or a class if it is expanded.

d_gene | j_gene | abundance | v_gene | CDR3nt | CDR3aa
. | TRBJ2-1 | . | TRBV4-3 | TGCGCCAGCAGCTCCCTCGTGGATGAGCAGTTCTTC | CASSSLVDEQFF
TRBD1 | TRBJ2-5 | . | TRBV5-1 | TGCGCCAGCAGCACGGGACAGGGCCTACAAGAGACCCAGTACTTC | CASSTGQGLQETQYF
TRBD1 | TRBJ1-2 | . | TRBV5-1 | TGCGCCAGCAGCCTCGGGACAGGTTCCTATGGCTACACCTTC | CASSLGTGSYGYTF
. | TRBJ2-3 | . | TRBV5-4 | TGTGCCAGCAGCTTGGTACAGTCAGATACGCAGTATTTT | CASSLVQSDTQYF
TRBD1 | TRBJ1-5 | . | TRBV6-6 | TGTGCCAGCGGGCCATTTGTCAGGGGGCTAGAGCAGCCCCAGCATTTT | CASGPFVRGLEQPQHF
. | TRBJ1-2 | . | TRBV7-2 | TGTGCCAGCAGCTTTAACGTTCCAGGGTCTTCAAACTATGGCTACACCTTC | CASSFNVPGSSNYGYTF
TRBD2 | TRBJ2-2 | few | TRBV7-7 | TGTGCTAGCAGCGAAACGGGGGGGCCCACCGGGGAGCTGTTTTTT | CASSETGGPTGELFF
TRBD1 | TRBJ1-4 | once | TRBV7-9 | TGTGCCAGCAGCTTACCGGGACAGCCTAATGAAAAACTGTTTTTT | CASSLPGQPNEKLFF
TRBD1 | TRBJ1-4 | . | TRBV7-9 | TGTGCCAGCAGCCCCCGGGACAGCTGGAATGAAAAACTGTTTTTT | CASSPRDSWNEKLFF
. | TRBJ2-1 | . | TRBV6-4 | TGTGCCAGCAGTGAAGGGGGACTCGACACCCCCGATGAGCAGTTCTTC | CASSEGGLDTPDEQFF
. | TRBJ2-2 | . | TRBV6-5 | TGTGCCAGCAGCAACAGGGACACCGGGGAGCTGTTTTTT | CASSNRDTGELFF
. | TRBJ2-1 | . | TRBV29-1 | TGCAGCGCCTCACGGGTTTACAATGAGCAGTTCTTC | CSASRVYNEQFF
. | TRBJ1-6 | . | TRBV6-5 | TGTGCCAGCAGTGGGGACCGATATAATTCACCCCTCCACTTT | CASSGDRYNSPLHF
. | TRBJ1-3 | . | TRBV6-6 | TGTGCCAGCAGCCAACGGAGGGACTCTGGAAACACCATATATTTT | CASSQRRDSGNTIYF
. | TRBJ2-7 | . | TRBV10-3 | TGTGCCATCAGTGAGAGTTGGGAGCAGTACTTC | CAISESWEQYF
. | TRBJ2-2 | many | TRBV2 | TGTGCCAGCAGTCAGGGATTGCCCGGGGAGCTGTTTTTT | CASSQGLPGELFF
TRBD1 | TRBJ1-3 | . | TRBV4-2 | TGTGCCAGCAGCCAAGATCCCGACAGGGCCTCTGGAAACACCATATATTTT | CASSQDPDRASGNTIYF
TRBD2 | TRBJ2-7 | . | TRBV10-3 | TGTGCCATCAGTGACCCCCTGGGACTAGCGGGCCTTGTTGGGCAGTACTTC | CAISDPLGLAGLVGQYF
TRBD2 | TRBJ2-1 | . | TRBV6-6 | TGTGCCAGCAGCAACGGCGGACTAGCGGGTGAGCAGTTCTTC | CASSNGGLAGEQFF
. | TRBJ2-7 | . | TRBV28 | TGTGCCAGCAGTTTGACGGGAATTAACTACGAGCAGTACTTC | CASSLTGINYEQYF